A few counts support the clone carrying this T cell receptor (beta chain). What it binds is not known. The data belong to a study of T-cell memory formation after mild COVID-19. For the study at large: In these data, TCR clusters were largely donor specific.

Using its own MiXCR run on the 5' RACE reads, TCRdb lists one record per CDR3 protein. The table lists hundreds of thousands of distinct CDR3 sequences, less than 25% of them singletons. Study-level points and caveats: CD4+ clones that contracted lay mainly in CM and EM; CD8+ ones lay in EMRA.

From germline, CDR1 is SGDLS and CDR2 YYNGEE. The junction had 5 bases not matched to a gene; V was cut back by 0 bases and J by 4 bases. This CDR3 has 16 amino acids. This rearrangement joins TRBV9 to TRBJ2-1; TRBD2 matches at 9 bases. The sample was PBMCs or a T cell subset sorted from them (not recorded which). This clonotype was sampled from an adult woman who had mild COVID-19 (a few samples of this study predate the infection). Cell type and time point are not known. This chain's CDR3 is CASSVGGSGSYNEQFF. The CDR3 DNA follows: TGTGCCAGCAGCGTAGGGGGTAGCGGGAGTTACAATGAGCAGTTCTTC.